The clone carrying this TCR beta chain appeared a few times. Its antigen is undetermined. The record originates from a study of T cells after yellow fever vaccination. Points from the study as a whole: Researchers cautioned that FACS-sorted repertoires could harbor abundant clonotypes contaminating from the bulk population. A small proportion of clonotypes was detected in both the CD4 and CD8 compartments. Boosting was followed by the reappearance of most primary-vaccination clones (approximately 97% CD4, around 91% CD8).

One entry per CDR3 protein, called by TCRdb with MiXCR from the 5' RACE reads. The profile covers about 320,000 distinct CDR3 sequences, with around 12% appearing a single time and approximately 3.3% taken by the ten largest. The material sequenced was CD4+ T cells sorted from PBMCs, taken 15 days after the yellow fever booster vaccination. The clonotype originates from a man in his late teens or twenties who received the YFV17D yellow fever vaccine.

The CDR3 loop is CATSDPTRETDTQYF. In DNA form, the CDR3 reads TGTGCCACCAGTGATCCGACCCGGGAGACAGATACGCAGTATTTT. The rearrangement joins TRBV24-1 to TRBJ2-3, with D tentatively TRBD2 (6 bases). V was clipped by 3 bases and J by 3 bases, with 12 bases between them. Germline loops: CDR1 KGHDR, CDR2 SFDVKD. The CDR3 loop spans 15 amino acids.